This T cell receptor beta chain was profiled in a study of blood T cell repertoires in COVID-19. The overall study: Sites in the United States, Italy and Spain provided acute and convalescent COVID-19 samples. T cells, B-cell-depleted T cells, or PBMCs provided the cDNA or gDNA that served as material.

Methods used by the authors: How many nucleated cells were present was estimated from reference gene primer amplification. The protocol was immunoSEQ multiplex PCR, while the TCRdb copy is restricted to in-frame clones and leaves out a portion. That table is the source of V, J and clone size, and D and trimming were worked out from the DNA. The sample lists over 200,000 clones; approximately 84% were seen once. The CDR3 totals 12 residues. The germline V and J ends were trimmed by 5 bases and 7 bases, with 12 bases remaining between them. Looked up from germline, CDR1 is SGHDT and CDR2 is YYEEEE. In this sample, this clone turned up a few times.

The rearrangement links TRBV5-6 to TRBJ1-2; D not resolved. Sequenced sample: peripheral blood. This receptor was identified in a middle-aged man with active or convalescent COVID-19. CDR3 sequence (DNA): TGTGCCAGCAGTCAACAAGGGAGTGGCTACACCTTC. Translated: CASSQQGSGYTF.